This TCR beta chain was found in a study of cytomegalovirus exposure and HLA in healthy donors. Study observations and caveats: Judged likely to be a sequencing artifact was a cluster of highly shared sequence variants. Further analysis, carried out later, found HLA-associated TCR beta chains more clonally expanded than equally common other chains.

The V and J ends lost 1 base and 1 base respectively, with 11 bases between them. CDR3 length: 16 residues. CDR1 is LGHNA, CDR2 YSLEER, per germline. The PCR employed 60 Vbeta primers together with 13 Jbeta primers. The assay was immunoSEQ multiplex PCR, and TCRdb's table has in-frame clones only and misses some. This sample has 150,000 or so clones; around 79% occur once, and the top ten carry roughly an eighth. A note on this clone: Its antigen is undetermined.

The chain couples TRBV4-3 to TRBJ1-5, with D possibly being TRBD1 (5 bases). The sequenced sample was PBMCs. The clonotype originates from a man aged 50 or older in good health and CMV-seropositive. CDR3 region: CASSQVVGGSNQPQHF. The CDR3 nucleotides are TGCGCCAGCAGCCAAGTGGTTGGGGGGAGCAATCAGCCCCAGCATTTT.